The T cell receptor (beta chain) described here comes from a study of type 1 regulatory T cells. Study-level information: T-allo10 is an in vitro-generated, Tr1-enriched CD4 T cell product specific for alloantigen.

TCRdb ran MiXCR on the reads and lists one entry per CDR3 protein. The table lists 60,000 to 80,000 distinct CDR3 sequences, about 62% of them singletons. Graft donor-derived T-allo10 cells were described as host-alloantigen-specific, anergic, and alloantigen-specifically suppressive. V was shortened by 2 bases and J by 7 bases, with 15 bases between the two germline ends. The CDR3 is 15 residues long. CDR1 and CDR2 from the germline V gene are MNHEY and SVGEGT. As for this clonotype: Its antigen is undetermined.

The chain combines TRBV6-2 or TRBV6-3 with TRBJ1-5; D is possibly TRBD1 (5 bases). The TCR originated in a human donor in good health. Sequencing input: cultured T cells, either the whole culture or a sorted T cell fraction (not recorded which). Described subset: Tr1-enriched cell product generated in vitro against host alloantigens. CDR3 sequence reads: CASSYGLRGVQPQHF. DNA for the CDR3: TGTGCCAGCAGTTACGGACTTAGAGGGGTCCAGCCCCAGCATTTT.